This entry describes one T cell receptor beta chain. Its antigen is currently not known. No base quality information exists; no much larger clone differs at one position. The library was prepared using 5' RACE. These reads were obtained on an Illumina HiSeq 2500. A second about 6 to 11 cycle PCR used a sample-barcoded 5' primer and a J-beta primer mix. A unique molecular identifier was introduced onto each TCR beta cDNA molecule by a template-switch 5' adaptor carrying 12 random nucleotides. At least 2.5 million CDR3-containing paired-end reads were obtained from each sample. All of the RNA was converted into first-strand cDNA using the Mint cDNA synthesis kit, with a TRBC-specific oligonucleotide serving as the primer. Following uracil-DNA glycosylase treatment, a first 18-cycle PCR with universal primers M1SS and BC2_uni_R was performed on all cDNA. Processing in the source paper ran as follows. Normalization of each sample was performed by random selection of 1 million high-quality reads, each carrying a distinct molecular identifier. Reads with shared molecular identifiers were discarded instead of being binned into consensus sequences. MiTCR, run with a Q25 quality threshold and the strictest error-elimination algorithm, handled CDR3 identification, clonotype clustering and error correction. A nonparametric unseen species model with Euler transformation was used to estimate lower-bound total TCR beta diversity. The public reads were quality trimmed at Q25 with fastp and then assembled into clones with MiXCR by TCRdb, keeping productive beta chains. Every entry covers one CDR3 protein and lists the most common genes and DNA from its rows. V and J calls and clone size were set by TCRdb, not the authors. For this sample the table gives 1.2 million to 1.5 million distinct CDR3 sequences, of which almost 60% were detected only once. The ten largest make up over 5% of the sample.

The source of the sample is a study of blood T cells in healthy people across ages (dated by TCRdb to between 2015 and 2017). Background on the whole study: In model experiments, template switching captured about one uniquely barcoded TCR beta cDNA molecule for every two T cells. To track age-related changes in TCR beta repertoire diversity, the study relied on deep sequencing normalized with unique cDNA molecular identifiers. The donors were divided into four age groups: young (average approximately 16 years), middle-aged (about 39), aged (62) and long-lived (around 87). Donors of different ages were randomly distributed across sequencing lanes to avoid experimental bias. The study analyzed two additional independent replicas of 1 million unique cDNA reads from the same blood draw for two donors, one aged 18 to 29 and one aged 80 or older. What the research found in general, with its limitations: Conclusive comparison of naive and antigen-experienced compartments was prevented by the profiling of bulk unsorted PBMCs. Compared with the aged group, more naive CD4+ T cells, fewer expanded clones and increased TCR diversity were shown by the long-lived group, suggesting age selection. As age increased, observed TCR beta diversity per million T cells dropped in a roughly linear way, and a significant reduction was already evident by age about 40. The percentage of naive T cells measured by flow cytometry correlated strongly with observed TCR beta diversity. Estimates of total diversity based on one million sequenced T cells were considered lower bounds and underestimates. Donor CMV infection status was unknown, potentially confounding age-related changes in expanded clonotypes.

CDR1 and CDR2 (SGHTA, FQGNSA) derive from the germline V gene. Measured from the cysteine to the phenylalanine, the CDR3 is 14 residues long. Only the CDR3 portion is preserved as DNA: 42 bases, with reading frame beginning at the first base. Trimming at the junction amounts to 2 bases on V and 2 bases on J, and the germline ends lie 9 bases apart. The roughly 38 donors, aged about 6 to 95 years, were systemically healthy Caucasian individuals from Russia. Each donor gave ten milliliters of peripheral blood, collected into EDTA-treated Vacutainer tubes. PBMCs were isolated by Ficoll-Paque density-gradient centrifugation, with at least 6 million obtained per sample. Total RNA, at least 6 micrograms per sample, was extracted from PBMCs with Trizol reagent. For every donor, an aliquot of PBMCs went through flow cytometry to measure the percentages of naive CD45RAhigh/CD27high T cells.

The chain employs TRBV7-2 and TRBJ2-5; no D gene call is confident. The receptor was derived from a man aged 18 to 29 in good health. Sequenced: blood. The DNA sequence reads TGTGCCAGCAGCTTATTGCAGCTTCAAGAGACCCAGTACTTC. Translated, it reads CASSLLQLQETQYF.